These 2 T cell receptor beta chains were sequenced from one sample in a study of Tregs in tolerant kidney transplant recipients. TCRdb's copy holds only in-frame clones and misses some; the assay was immunoSEQ multiplex PCR. The sample comprises some 68,000 clones, 84% of which are singletons, and approximately 4.8% rests with the top ten. The specimen sequenced was CD4+ T cells from blood. Every receptor here comes from a human donor in good health.

This sequence joins TRBV7-9 and TRBJ2-3, with D hard to call. The CDR3 sequence is 13 residues long. Germline CDR1 and CDR2: SEHNR and FQNEAQ (reference sequence). This CDR3 is CSTGLVGSDTQYF. CDR3 sequence (DNA): TGTTCAACCGGGCTAGTAGGGTCAGATACGCAGTATTTT.

The chain employs TRBV11-3 and TRBJ2-7; TRBD2 agrees at 7 bases. This CDR3 has 19 amino acids. Per germline, CDR1 SGHNT and CDR2 YENEEA. V dropped 1 base and J dropped 2; count of bases not matched to a gene: 17. The CDR3 reads CASSLVPSSGPLNPYEQYF. In DNA form, the CDR3 reads TGTGCCAGCAGCTTAGTCCCCTCTAGCGGACCTCTGAACCCCTACGAGCAGTACTTC.